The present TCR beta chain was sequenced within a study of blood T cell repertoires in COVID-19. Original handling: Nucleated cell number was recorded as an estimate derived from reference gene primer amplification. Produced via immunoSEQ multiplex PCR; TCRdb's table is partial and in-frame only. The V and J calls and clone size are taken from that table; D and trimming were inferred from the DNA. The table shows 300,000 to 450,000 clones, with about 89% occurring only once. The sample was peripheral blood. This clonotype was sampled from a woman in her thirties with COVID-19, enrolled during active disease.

The CDR3: CASSSRDIFGGELFF. In DNA, the CDR3 is TGTGCCAGTAGTTCACGGGACATTTTCGGTGGGGAGCTGTTTTTT. The chain combines TRBV19 with TRBJ2-2; maybe TRBD1 (6 bases). Trimming shortened V by 5 bases and J by 8 bases, and 18 bases separated the two germline ends. CDR1 LNHDA and CDR2 SQIVND come from the germline V gene (reference sequence). CDR3 length: 15 residues.